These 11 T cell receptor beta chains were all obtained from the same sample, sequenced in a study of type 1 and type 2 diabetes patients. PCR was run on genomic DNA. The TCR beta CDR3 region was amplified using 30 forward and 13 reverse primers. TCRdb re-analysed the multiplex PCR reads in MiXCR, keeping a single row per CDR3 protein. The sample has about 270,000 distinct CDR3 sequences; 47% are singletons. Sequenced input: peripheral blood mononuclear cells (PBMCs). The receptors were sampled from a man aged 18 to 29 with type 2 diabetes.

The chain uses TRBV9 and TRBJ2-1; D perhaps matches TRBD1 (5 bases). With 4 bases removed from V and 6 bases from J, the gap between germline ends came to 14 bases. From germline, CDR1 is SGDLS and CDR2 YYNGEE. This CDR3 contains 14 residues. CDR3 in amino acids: CASSPSDRPNEQFF. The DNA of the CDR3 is TGTGCCAGCAGCCCGAGCGACAGACCCAATGAGCAGTTCTTC. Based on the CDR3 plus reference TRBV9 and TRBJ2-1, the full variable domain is DSGVTQTPKHLITATGQRVTLRCSPRSGDLSVYWYQQSLDQGLQFLIQYYNGEERAKGNILERFSAQQFPDLHSELNLSSLELGDSALYFCASSPSDRPNEQFFGPGTRLTVL.

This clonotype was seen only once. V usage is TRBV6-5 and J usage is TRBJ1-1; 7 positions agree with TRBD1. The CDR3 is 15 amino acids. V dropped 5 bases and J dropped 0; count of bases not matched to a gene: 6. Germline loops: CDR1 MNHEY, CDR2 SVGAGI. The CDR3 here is CASSRLGTVNTEAFF. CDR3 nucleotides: TGTGCCAGCAGTCGACTCGGGACAGTGAACACTGAAGCTTTCTTT.

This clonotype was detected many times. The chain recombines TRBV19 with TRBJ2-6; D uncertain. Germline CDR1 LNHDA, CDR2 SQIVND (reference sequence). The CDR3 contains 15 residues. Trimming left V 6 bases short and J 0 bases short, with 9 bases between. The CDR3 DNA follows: TGTGCCAGTAGCCCCGCCGTCTCTGGGGCCAACGTCCTGACTTTC. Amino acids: CASSPAVSGANVLTF.

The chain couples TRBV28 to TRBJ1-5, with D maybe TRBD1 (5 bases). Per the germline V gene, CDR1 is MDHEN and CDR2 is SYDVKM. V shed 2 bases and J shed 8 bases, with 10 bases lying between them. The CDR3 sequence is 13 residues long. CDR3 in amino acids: CASSLQGWEPQHF. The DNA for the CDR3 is TGTGCCAGCAGTTTACAGGGCTGGGAGCCCCAGCATTTT.

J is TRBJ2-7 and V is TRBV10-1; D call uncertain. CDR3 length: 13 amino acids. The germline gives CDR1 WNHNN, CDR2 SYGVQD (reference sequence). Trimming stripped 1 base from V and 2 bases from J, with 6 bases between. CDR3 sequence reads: CASSEYKTYEQYF. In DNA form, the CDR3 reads TGCGCCAGCAGTGAGTACAAAACCTACGAGCAGTACTTC.

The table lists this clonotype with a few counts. CDR3 DNA sequence: TGTGCCAGTAGTATGCGACAGGGGGTCATGGAGACCCAGTACTTC. Residues: CASSMRQGVMETQYF. V gene TRBV19 combines with J gene TRBJ2-5; 9 bases match TRBD1. The length of the CDR3 is 15 residues. The V and J ends lost 3 bases and 5 bases, in that order; junction bases with no gene match: 7. The germline V gene has CDR1 LNHDA and CDR2 SQIVND (reference sequence).

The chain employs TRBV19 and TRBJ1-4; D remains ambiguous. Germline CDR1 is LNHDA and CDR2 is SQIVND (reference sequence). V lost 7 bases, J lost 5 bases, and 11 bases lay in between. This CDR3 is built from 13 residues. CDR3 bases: TGTGCCAGTATTGCAGGTCCGAATGAAAAACTGTTTTTT. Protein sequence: CASIAGPNEKLFF.

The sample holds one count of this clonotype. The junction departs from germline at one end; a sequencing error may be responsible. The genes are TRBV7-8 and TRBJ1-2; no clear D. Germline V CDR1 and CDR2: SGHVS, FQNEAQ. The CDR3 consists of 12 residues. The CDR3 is CASSLGTNGCTF. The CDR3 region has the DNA TGTGCCAGCAGCTTAGGGACGAATGGCTGCACCTTC.

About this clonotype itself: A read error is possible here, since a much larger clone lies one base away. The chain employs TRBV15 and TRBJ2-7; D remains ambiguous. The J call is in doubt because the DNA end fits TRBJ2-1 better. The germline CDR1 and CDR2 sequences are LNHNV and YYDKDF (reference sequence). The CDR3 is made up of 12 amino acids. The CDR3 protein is CATSRGNYEQFF. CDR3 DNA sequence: TGTGCCACCAGCAGGGGGAACTACGAGCAGTTCTTC.

The DNA of the CDR3 is TGTGCCAGCGGGTACCCGACAGGGGGCGAGGATGGCTACACCTTC. It yields the protein CASGYPTGGEDGYTF. The rearrangement uses TRBV28 and TRBJ1-2, with 10 bases fitting TRBD1. From germline, CDR1 is MDHEN and CDR2 SYDVKM. Trimming cost V 8 bases and J 6 bases; bases outside gene matches: 12. The CDR3 consists of 15 residues.

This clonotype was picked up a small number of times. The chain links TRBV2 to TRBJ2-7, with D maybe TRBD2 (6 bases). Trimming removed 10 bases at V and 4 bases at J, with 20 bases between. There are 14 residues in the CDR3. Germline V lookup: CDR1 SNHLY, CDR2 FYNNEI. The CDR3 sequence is CATKSDPEGYEQYF. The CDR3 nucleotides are TGTGCCACCAAATCGGACCCGGAGGGGTACGAGCAGTACTTC.